Listed below are T cell receptor beta chains from one sample, sequenced in a study of blood T cell repertoires in COVID-19. The assay was immunoSEQ multiplex PCR, and TCRdb's table has in-frame clones only and misses some. The top ten hold 15% to 20% of the sample, which has 100,000 to 150,000 clones, about 80% seen once. The sequenced sample was peripheral blood. The receptors were gathered from a woman aged 45-65 years with acute or convalescent COVID-19. Both conserved end residues are part of each CDR3. D genes are given only for firm matches. Only part of the rows carry a size: once, few, many, or a class if the clone is expanded.

TRBJ2-4 TRBD1 - 16 TRBV28 CASSSGQGGYKNIQYF TGTGCCAGCAGTTCGGGACAGGGGGGCTACAAAAACATTCAGTACTTC
TRBJ1-5 - - 14 TRBV27 CASSTVPPSQPQHF TGTGCCAGCAGCACAGTTCCCCCAAGTCAGCCCCAGCATTTT
TRBJ2-3 - - 11 TRBV6-4 CASRQGDTQYF TGTGCCAGCAGACAGGGAGATACGCAGTATTTT
TRBJ1-5 - - 15 TRBV5-1 CASSLGPEVNQPQHF TGCGCCAGCAGCTTGGGTCCTGAGGTAAATCAGCCCCAGCATTTT
TRBJ1-3 - - 12 TRBV12-3/TRBV12-4 CASSLSLYTIYF TGTGCCAGCAGTTTATCCCTATACACCATATATTTT
TRBJ1-6 - once 14 TRBV12-5 CASNRGSYNSPLHF TGTGCTAGTAATCGGGGCTCCTATAATTCACCCCTCCACTTT
TRBJ1-1 - - 13 TRBV24-1 CATSDSSDSEAFF TGTGCCACCAGTGATTCTTCGGACAGTGAAGCTTTCTTT
TRBJ1-2 TRBD1 few 14 TRBV5-1 CASSRQGDVDGYTF TGCGCCAGCAGCCGACAGGGGGATGTAGATGGCTACACCTTC
TRBJ1-1 - few 13 TRBV29-1 CSAGHKGNTEAFF TGCAGCGCTGGACATAAGGGGAACACTGAAGCTTTCTTT
TRBJ2-2 - once 14 TRBV18 CASSSPGNTGELFF TGTGCCAGCTCATCTCCAGGGAACACCGGGGAGCTGTTTTTT
TRBJ2-1 - - 13 TRBV29-1 CSVDGGRRYEQFF TGCAGCGTTGACGGGGGGCGAAGGTATGAGCAGTTCTTC
TRBJ1-2 TRBD1 once 13 TRBV27 CASSSGQGSGYTF TGTGCCAGCAGCTCGGGACAGGGAAGTGGCTACACCTTC
TRBJ1-1 - - 13 TRBV3-1/TRBV3-2 CASSQPGGTEAFF TGTGCCAGCAGCCAACCCGGGGGCACTGAAGCTTTCTTT
TRBJ2-7 - - 14 TRBV19 CASSMNSISYEQYF TGTGCCAGTAGTATGAACAGTATCTCCTACGAGCAGTACTTC
TRBJ1-2 TRBD1 once 13 TRBV30 CAWRHDRGYGYTF TGTGCCTGGAGACACGACAGGGGCTATGGCTACACCTTC
TRBJ2-7 - - 13 TRBV9 CASSVAGANEQYF TGTGCCAGCAGCGTAGCAGGGGCCAACGAGCAGTACTTC
TRBJ1-6 TRBD1 - 15 TRBV27 CASSHSGQGNSPLHF TGTGCCAGCAGTCACTCGGGACAGGGTAATTCACCCCTCCACTTT
TRBJ1-1 - - 12 TRBV30 CAWSVWGREAFF TGTGCCTGGAGTGTCTGGGGGCGCGAAGCTTTCTTT
TRBJ1-2 - - 13 TRBV30 CAYSHDTNYGYTF TGTGCCTACTCCCACGACACTAACTATGGCTACACCTTC
TRBJ2-7 TRBD2 once 15 TRBV18 CASSPSSGFSYEQYF TGTGCCAGCTCACCCTCTAGCGGGTTCTCCTACGAGCAGTACTTC
TRBJ1-2 - - 16 TRBV7-8 CASSLVGRGEDYGYTF TGTGCCAGCAGCTTAGTGGGCAGGGGAGAGGACTATGGCTACACCTTC
TRBJ2-6 TRBD1 few 18 TRBV5-1 CASSERTGPLSGANVLTF TGCGCCAGCAGCGAACGGACAGGGCCGCTCTCTGGGGCCAACGTCCTGACTTTC